This entry lists 30 T cell receptor beta chains sequenced from one sample in a study of blood T cells in healthy people across ages. Combining a sample-barcoded 5' primer with a J-beta primer mix, a second PCR ran for roughly 6 to 12 cycles. TCRdb passed the 5' RACE reads through MiXCR, listing each CDR3 protein once. This table holds about 1,000,000 distinct CDR3 sequences, 40% to 45% found once. Material for sequencing was blood. Every receptor here comes from a woman aged 55-69 years in good health.

Ten or more counts support this clonotype. This rearrangement joins TRBV7-2 to TRBJ1-2, with a possible D match to TRBD1 (5 bases). The CDR3 consists of 15 residues. Germline lookup yields CDR1 SGHTA and CDR2 FQGNSA. V was shortened by 1 base and J by 8 bases, with 17 bases between the two germline ends. The CDR3 sequence: CASSLGAGGLMGYTF. The DNA of the CDR3 is TGTGCCAGCAGCTTAGGCGCGGGGGGGTTGATGGGCTACACCTTC. The full variable domain, with the rest looked up from reference TRBV7-2 and TRBJ1-2, is GAGVSQSPSNKVTEKGKDVELRCDPISGHTALYWYRQSLGQGLEFLIYFQGNSAPDKSGLPSDRFSAERTGGSVSTLTIQRTQQEDSAVYLCASSLGAGGLMGYTFGSGTRLTVV.

The J gene is TRBJ2-7, the V gene TRBV4-1; D call uncertain. Germline CDR1 is MGHRA and CDR2 is YSYEKL. Trimming took 4 bases from V and 5 from J, leaving 15 bases between them. The CDR3 is 14 amino acids. CDR3 residues: CASSRKMEWDEQYF. The CDR3 DNA is TGCGCCAGCAGCCGAAAAATGGAATGGGACGAGCAGTACTTC.

The genes are TRBV7-9 and TRBJ2-1; tentative D call: TRBD2 (6 bases). V lost 7 bases, J lost 9 bases, and 22 bases lay in between. The CDR3 spans 15 residues. CDR1 is SEHNR, CDR2 FQNEAQ, per germline (reference sequence). The CDR3 loop reads CASTRWDSSRTEQFF. The CDR3 DNA follows: TGTGCCAGCACCCGTTGGGACTCGTCGCGGACTGAGCAGTTCTTC.

The chain uses TRBV6-2 or TRBV6-3 and TRBJ1-5; TRBD1 matches 12 bases. Per germline, CDR1 MNHEY and CDR2 SVGEGT. V lost 2 bases to trimming and J lost 1 base; unmatched junction nucleotides: 9. The CDR3 length is 19 residues. CDR3 coding DNA: TGTGCCAGCAGTTACACGCGGGACAGGGGGCTGGGGAGCAATCAGCCCCAGCATTTT. Its translation: CASSYTRDRGLGSNQPQHF.

The chain recombines TRBV12-3 or TRBV12-4 with TRBJ1-5; tentative D call: TRBD1 (6 bases). The CDR3 loop spans 15 amino acids. V was shortened by 1 base and J by 6 bases, with 13 bases between the two germline ends. The CDR3 sequence: CASSLGQGNRQPQHF. Written as DNA, the CDR3 is TGTGCCAGCAGTTTAGGTCAGGGGAACCGTCAGCCCCAGCATTTT.

The chain carries TRBV9 and TRBJ2-2; TRBD1 matches 7 bases. The length of the CDR3 is 16 residues. In germline, CDR1 is SGDLS, CDR2 YYNGEE. V trimming: 4 bases; J trimming: 0 bases; junction bases outside the gene matches: 6. The CDR3 loop is CASSLWGQSNTGELFF. CDR3 DNA sequence: TGTGCCAGCAGCCTATGGGGACAGTCGAACACCGGGGAGCTGTTTTTT.

This sequence joins TRBV27 and TRBJ2-7, with TRBD1 identical over 8 bases. CDR3 length: 13 amino acids. V lost 6 bases and J lost 6; bases outside the gene matches: 7. From germline, CDR1 is MNHEY and CDR2 SMNVEV (reference sequence). This CDR3 is CASRGQGASEQYF. For the CDR3, the DNA is TGTGCCAGCAGGGGGCAGGGGGCCTCCGAGCAGTACTTC.

This chain connects TRBV5-1 to TRBJ2-3; TRBD1 is a possible D gene (5 bases). CDR3 length: 15 residues. CDR1 and CDR2 (germline): SGHRS, YFSETQ. Trimming took off 0 bases at V and 5 bases at J, with 13 bases between the two ends. The CDR3 sequence: CASSLAHRIGDTQYF. The DNA of the CDR3 is TGCGCCAGCAGCTTGGCCCACAGGATCGGAGATACGCAGTATTTT.

This clonotype was counted ten times or more. The rearrangement uses TRBV3-1 and TRBJ2-1; the D is unclear. CDR1 is LGHDT and CDR2 is YNNKEL in the germline V gene (reference sequence). The CDR3 sequence is 13 residues long. V lost 1 base and J 9 bases, leaving 10 bases between the germline ends. In nucleotides, the CDR3 is TGTGCCAGCAGCCAAGCCGCAGCTAGTGAGCAGTTCTTC. It is translated as CASSQAAASEQFF.

This clonotype was counted at least ten times. The rearrangement joins TRBV10-3 to TRBJ2-7; TRBD1 is a possible D gene (5 bases). V was pared by 9 bases and J by 1 base, with 7 bases between. CDR1 is ENHRY and CDR2 is SYGVKD in the germline V gene. This CDR3 spans 11 amino acids. The CDR3 DNA reads as TGTGCCATAGGGGAATCCTACGAGCAGTACTTC. Translation gives CAIGESYEQYF.

The CDR3 DNA reads TGTGCCAGCAGCTCAAGGGGTAGGGGTCAGCCCCAGCATTTT. It is translated as CASSSRGRGQPQHF. The chain joins TRBV3-1 to TRBJ1-5; maybe TRBD1 (5 bases). The V end lost 5 bases, the J end lost 6 bases, and 14 bases lay between the germline ends. CDR3 size: 14 residues. Germline assignment: CDR1 LGHDT and CDR2 YNNKEL (reference sequence).

The chain is built from TRBV12-3 or TRBV12-4 and TRBJ1-2; 10 positions agree with TRBD1. The V gene end was trimmed by 7 bases and the J gene end by 7 bases; junction bases not matched to a gene: 3. This CDR3 region has 12 residues. The CDR3: CASIRDRGGYTF. DNA of the CDR3: TGTGCCAGCATCCGGGACAGGGGTGGCTACACCTTC.

This clonotype has a handful of counts. The chain carries TRBV29-1 and TRBJ2-6; maybe TRBD2 (5 bases). V was trimmed by 3 bases and J by 0 bases, leaving 12 bases between them. The CDR3 has 16 amino acids. CDR1 SQVTM and CDR2 ANQGSEA come from the germline V gene. The chain's CDR3 is CSVDSSSSSGANVLTF. The CDR3 DNA reads as TGCAGCGTTGACTCTAGCTCCAGCTCTGGGGCCAACGTCCTGACTTTC.

The rearrangement uses TRBV15 and TRBJ2-1; D unresolved. The V end lost 0 bases, the J end lost 0 bases, and 18 bases lay between the germline ends. The CDR3 is made up of 19 amino acids. The germline CDR1 and CDR2 sequences are LNHNV and YYDKDF (reference sequence). This CDR3 reads CATSRDLLGSPSSYNEQFF. The CDR3 bases are TGTGCCACCAGCAGAGATTTATTGGGCTCTCCAAGCTCCTACAATGAGCAGTTCTTC. Together with reference TRBV15 and TRBJ2-1, the CDR3 gives the full variable domain: DAMVIQNPRYQVTQFGKPVTLSCSQTLNHNVMYWYQQKSSQAPKLLFHYYDKDFNNEADTPDNFQSRRPNTSFCFLDIRSPGLGDTAMYLCATSRDLLGSPSSYNEQFFGPGTRLTVL.

This clonotype has a handful of counts. At one of its ends the junction is not consistent with the germline gene, which may arise from a read error. The chain combines TRBV6-5 with TRBJ1-1, with D perhaps matching TRBD1 (5 bases). In germline, CDR1 is MNHEY, CDR2 SVGAGI. The CDR3 is 14 amino acids. The CDR3 region has the DNA TGTGCCAGCAGTTACTCGAGGGGCTACACCGAAGCTTTCTTT. It is translated as CASSYSRGYTEAFF.

This clonotype was recorded a few times. The chain has TRBV20-1 and TRBJ2-3; D is unclear. V dropped 1 base and J dropped 0 bases, with 11 bases sitting between them. There are 15 residues in the CDR3. Germline CDR1 and CDR2: DFQATT and SNEGSKA (reference sequence). The CDR3 nucleotides are TGCAGTGCTAGAGTCCCGACGGGTAGCACAGATACGCAGTATTTT. Its translation is CSARVPTGSTDTQYF.

This clonotype was counted between two and nine times. V usage is TRBV6-6 and J usage is TRBJ2-7; 8 bases map to TRBD1. CDR1 is MNHNY, CDR2 SVGAGI, per germline (reference sequence). This CDR3 region has 14 residues. With V trimmed by 5 bases and J by 5 bases, 8 bases remained unmatched. This chain's CDR3 is CASSHRTGTNEQYF. CDR3 coding DNA: TGTGCCAGCAGTCACAGGACAGGGACGAACGAGCAGTACTTC.

This clonotype was found a few times. The chain carries TRBV20-1 and TRBJ2-1, with D possibly matching TRBD2 (5 bases). The V and J ends lost 5 bases and 0 bases respectively, with 11 bases between them. This CDR3 contains 14 residues. In germline, CDR1 is DFQATT, CDR2 SNEGSKA (reference sequence). The CDR3 DNA is TGCAGTGCTCCGCCGGGGAACTCCTACAATGAGCAGTTCTTC. Protein: CSAPPGNSYNEQFF.

The chain is built from TRBV6-1 and TRBJ2-7, with TRBD2 matching 11 bases. Germline V CDR1 and CDR2: MNHNS, SASEGT. The CDR3 has 15 residues. V was clipped by 2 bases and J by 4 bases; unmatched bases: 4. CDR3 DNA sequence: TGTGCCAGCAGTGAAAGGGCTAGCGGGAGGTACGAGCAGTACTTC. Its translation is CASSERASGRYEQYF.

The J gene is TRBJ2-4, the V gene TRBV7-8, with D tentatively TRBD1 (6 bases). This CDR3 has 15 amino acids. Germline V gene lookup returns CDR1 SGHVS and CDR2 FQNEAQ. V shed 3 bases and J shed 13 bases, with 22 bases lying between them. The CDR3 DNA follows: TGTGCCAGCAGCTTCGGGCGGGTTCGGGACAATGAGCAGTACTTC. It is translated as CASSFGRVRDNEQYF.

This clonotype occurred once. The V and J genes are TRBV5-1 and TRBJ2-7, with TRBD1 as a possible D gene (5 bases). The CDR3 is 14 amino acids. V shed 0 bases and J shed 6 bases, with 13 bases lying between them. Per the germline V gene, CDR1 is SGHRS and CDR2 is YFSETQ. CDR3 coding DNA: TGCGCCAGCAGCTTGGATGGCAGGGATATCGAGCAGTACTTC. It is translated as CASSLDGRDIEQYF.

This clonotype was counted a few times. The V call is TRBV6-4, the J call TRBJ2-6, with D perhaps given as TRBD1 or TRBD2 (6 bases each). The germline V gene encodes CDR1 MRHNA and CDR2 SNTAGT. CDR3 length equals 16 residues. Trimming removed 5 bases from V and 3 bases from J, with 14 bases in between. The CDR3 DNA is TGTGCCAGCAGTCCCGTGGGGGGCGATGGGGCCAACGTCCTGACTTTC. Protein sequence: CASSPVGGDGANVLTF.

This chain joins TRBV9 and TRBJ2-7; TRBD2 is a possible D gene (6 bases). Trimming removed 3 bases at V and 2 bases at J, with 15 bases between. This CDR3 comprises 15 residues. Germline lookup yields CDR1 SGDLS and CDR2 YYNGEE. The CDR3, as DNA: TGTGCCAGCAGCGCAGGAGGGGAAGAAACCTACGAGCAGTACTTC. This encodes CASSAGGEETYEQYF.

This clonotype was counted once. The V and J genes are TRBV25-1 and TRBJ2-5; 8 bases line up with TRBD1. J gave up 4 bases and V 4 bases, and 8 bases lay outside the gene matches. The CDR3 extends over 15 amino acids. Germline lookup yields CDR1 MGHDK and CDR2 SYGVNS. CDR3 sequence (DNA): TGTGCCAGCAGTGTCGGACAGGGTTTCCTAGAGACCCAGTACTTC. Its protein is CASSVGQGFLETQYF.

This chain uses TRBV27 with TRBJ2-1; 14 nucleotides line up with TRBD2. CDR1 is MNHEY, CDR2 SMNVEV, per germline (reference sequence). Trimming at V came to 6 bases and at J to 0 bases, leaving 7 bases not matched to a gene. This CDR3 spans 18 amino acids. CDR3 sequence reads: CASRRGLAGVSSYNEQFF. The CDR3 nucleotides are TGTGCCAGCAGGAGGGGACTAGCGGGAGTCAGCTCCTACAATGAGCAGTTCTTC.

The V gene is TRBV4-1, the J gene TRBJ1-4; D perhaps matches TRBD1 (5 bases). The CDR3 extends over 15 amino acids. The germline CDR1 and CDR2 sequences are MGHRA and YSYEKL. Trimming took 0 bases from V and 6 from J, leaving 11 bases between them. The CDR3 sequence is CASSQDGARDEKLFF. The CDR3 nucleotides read TGCGCCAGCAGCCAAGATGGGGCCAGGGATGAAAAACTGTTTTTT.

The sample holds a few counts of this clonotype. The V gene is TRBV25-1, the J gene TRBJ1-6; 8 bases map to TRBD1. Germline lookup yields CDR1 MGHDK and CDR2 SYGVNS. V lost 1 base and J lost 7; bases outside the gene matches: 6. The CDR3 totals 16 residues. The DNA for the CDR3 is TGTGCCAGCAGTGAATCAGGAGGGACAGGCAATTCACCCCTCCACTTT. Translating it yields CASSESGGTGNSPLHF.

This clonotype showed up many times. The CDR3 loop reads CASRKGTTIEQYF. DNA of the CDR3: TGTGCCAGCAGAAAGGGGACTACCATCGAGCAGTACTTC. The chain carries TRBV12-3 or TRBV12-4 and TRBJ2-5, with 7 bases that match TRBD2. Judging by the DNA end, TRBJ2-7 fits better; the J call may be wrong. This CDR3 has 13 residues.

This clonotype was seen a handful of times. This chain links TRBV5-5 with TRBJ2-7, with 10 bases matching TRBD1. The germline gives CDR1 SGHKS, CDR2 YYEKEE (reference sequence). This CDR3 contains 15 residues. The ends lost 4 bases at V and 3 bases at J; junction bases unmatched: 7. CDR3 sequence: CASSKPGQGLYEQYF. The CDR3 region has the DNA TGTGCCAGCAGCAAACCGGGACAGGGGCTCTACGAGCAGTACTTC. Full variable domain (remainder filled in from reference TRBV5-5 and TRBJ2-7): DAGVTQSPTHLIKTRGQQVTLRCSPISGHKSVSWYQQVLGQGPQFIFQYYEKEERGRGNFPDRFSARQFPNYSSELNVNALLLGDSALYLCASSKPGQGLYEQYFGPGTRLTVT.

On this clonotype: A read error is possible here, since a much larger clone lies one base away. J is TRBJ2-7 and V is TRBV20-1; a possible D gene is TRBD1 (6 bases). V was trimmed by 6 bases and J by 3 bases, leaving 18 bases between them. Germline CDR1 and CDR2: DFQATT and SNEGSKA (reference sequence). The length of the CDR3 is 14 residues. CDR3 amino acids: CSATADRILYEQYF. The CDR3 coding sequence is TGCAGTGCAACTGCCGACAGGATCCTCTACGAGCAGTACTTC.